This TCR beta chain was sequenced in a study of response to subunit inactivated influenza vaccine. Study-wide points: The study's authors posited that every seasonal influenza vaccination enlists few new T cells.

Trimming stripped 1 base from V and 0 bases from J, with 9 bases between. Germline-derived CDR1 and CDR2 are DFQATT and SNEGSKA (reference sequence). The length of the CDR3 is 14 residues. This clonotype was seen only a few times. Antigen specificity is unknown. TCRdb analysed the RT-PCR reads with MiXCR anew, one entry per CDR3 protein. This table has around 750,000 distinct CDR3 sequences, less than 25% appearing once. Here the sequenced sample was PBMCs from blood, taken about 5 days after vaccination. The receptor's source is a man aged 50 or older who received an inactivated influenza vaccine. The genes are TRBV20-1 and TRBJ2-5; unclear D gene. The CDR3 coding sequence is TGCAGTGCTAGAGGTACGTCGGACCAAGAGACCCAGTACTTC. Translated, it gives CSARGTSDQETQYF.